This T cell receptor (beta chain) was recorded in a study of T-cell reconstitution after alpha-beta-depleted transplantation in children. Library preparation (for TCRbeta) was performed with unique molecular identifiers. MiXCR, run by TCRdb on the PCR reads, gives a single entry per CDR3 protein. Altogether 540,000 or so distinct CDR3 sequences are present, under 30% being singletons, with the ten largest covering approximately 14%. CDR3 length: 15 residues. J was trimmed by 5 bases and V by 0 bases; bases with no gene match: 4. CDR1 and CDR2 from the germline V gene are SGHRS and YFSETQ. The clonotype was recovered from a boy under three years old who had a stem cell transplant for acute myeloid leukemia, so the T cells may come from the graft donor. The J gene is TRBJ2-1, the V gene TRBV5-1, with 8 positions matching TRBD1. The material was PBMCs, mostly from graft donor cells, obtained 360 days after TCRalphabeta/CD19-depleted stem cell transplant. CDR3 residues: CASSLGATGDNEQFF. CDR3 coding DNA: TGCGCCAGCAGCTTGGGAGCGACAGGGGACAATGAGCAGTTCTTC.